The 21 T cell receptor beta chains given below trace back to one sample, sequenced in a study of blood T cells in healthy people across ages. A second PCR, run for about 7 to 11 cycles, used a sample-barcoded 5' primer plus a J-beta primer mix. From the 5' RACE reads, TCRdb called clonotypes with MiXCR, one entry per CDR3 protein. The table lists 750,000 or so distinct CDR3 sequences, about 25% of them singletons. The same sample was also used in a study of T cells of mothers and their children.

The source material was blood. The receptors here all came from a boy younger than 18 in good health.

J is TRBJ2-3 and V is TRBV7-3; 13 nucleotides line up with TRBD2. The CDR3 totals 15 residues. The V gene end was trimmed by 5 bases and the J gene end by 4 bases; junction bases not matched to a gene: 3. CDR1 and CDR2 from the germline V gene are SGHTA and FQGTGA. This chain's CDR3 is CASSPTSGGPDTQYF. In nucleotides, the CDR3 is TGTGCCAGCAGCCCGACTAGCGGGGGGCCAGATACGCAGTATTTT.

V is TRBV6-2 or TRBV6-3 and J is TRBJ1-1, with D possibly being TRBD1 (6 bases). Germline-derived CDR1 and CDR2 are MNHEY and SVGEGT. The CDR3 length is 16 residues. V lost 6 bases, J lost 3 bases, and 20 bases lay in between. The CDR3 spells CASRAGQKTRDTEAFF. The CDR3 nucleotides read TGTGCCAGCAGGGCGGGACAAAAAACCAGGGACACTGAAGCTTTCTTT.

This clonotype was seen more than once but under ten times. V and J are TRBV7-2 and TRBJ2-7; TRBD1 agrees at 7 bases. With V trimmed by 6 bases and J by 3 bases, 8 bases remained unmatched. Germline V lookup: CDR1 SGHTA, CDR2 FQGNSA. The CDR3 contains 14 residues. The CDR3 bases are TGTGCCAGCAGTCTTGGCAGGGGGTTCTACGAGCAGTACTTC. Its protein is CASSLGRGFYEQYF.

The chain carries TRBV29-1 and TRBJ2-2; 12 bases line up with TRBD1. CDR3 length equals 16 residues. V lost 6 bases to trimming and J lost 5 bases; unmatched junction nucleotides: 10. Germline lookup yields CDR1 SQVTM and CDR2 ANQGSEA. The CDR3 bases are TGCAGCGTGGGACCGGGACAGGGGGCAAATACCGGGGAGCTGTTTTTT. It encodes CSVGPGQGANTGELFF.

The chain links TRBV2 to TRBJ2-5; D gene uncertain. Matching the DNA end better, TRBJ2-7 makes the J call doubtful. Per the germline V gene, CDR1 is SNHLY and CDR2 is FYNNEI. CDR3 length equals 14 residues. CDR3 nucleotides: TGTGCCAGCAGTGAAGTAGTTAGCTCCTACGAGCAGTACTTC. Translated, it gives CASSEVVSSYEQYF.

The chain recombines TRBV7-6 with TRBJ2-3, with 8 bases lining up with TRBD2. The CDR3 is 15 amino acids. CDR1 and CDR2 from the germline V gene are SGHVS and FNYEAQ. With V trimmed by 6 bases and J by 2 bases, 7 bases remained unmatched. CDR3 sequence (DNA): TGTGCCAGCAGTCCCGGGAGGGCCTACACAGATACGCAGTATTTT. Residues: CASSPGRAYTDTQYF.

On this clonotype itself: In this CDR3 the conserved last residue, phenylalanine or tryptophan, is missing, so a read error is likely. The rearrangement joins TRBV20-1 to TRBJ2-7; 7 nucleotides line up with TRBD1. V shed 6 bases, J shed 4 bases, and the junction held 3 bases outside the gene matches. Germline CDR1 is DFQATT and CDR2 is SNEGSKA (reference sequence). The CDR3 consists of 11 residues. The CDR3 nucleotides read TGCAGTGCAAGACAGGGATACGAGCAGTACCTC. Protein: CSARQGYEQYL.

The chain recombines TRBV29-1 with TRBJ2-5, with 12 positions matching TRBD2. The trim removed 7 bases at V and 0 bases at J, leaving 3 bases unmatched. There are 14 residues in the CDR3. Germline values: CDR1 SQVTM, CDR2 ANQGSEA. The chain's CDR3 is CSAGTSGYQETQYF. The DNA for the CDR3 is TGCAGCGCGGGGACTAGCGGGTACCAAGAGACCCAGTACTTC.

The chain recombines TRBV7-2 with TRBJ1-2, with 7 bases fitting TRBD1. Germline lookup yields CDR1 SGHTA and CDR2 FQGNSA. V gave up 1 base and J gave up 4 bases; unmatched junction bases: 18. This CDR3 has 19 residues. This CDR3 reads CASSLGDRGQNSNRYGYTF. CDR3 DNA: TGTGCCAGCAGCTTAGGGGATAGGGGACAGAACTCTAATCGCTATGGCTACACCTTC.

The chain recombines TRBV9 with TRBJ1-2; D is unclear. Trimming shortened V by 3 bases and J by 1 base, and 13 bases separated the two germline ends. CDR1 and CDR2 from the germline V gene are SGDLS and YYNGEE. The length of the CDR3 is 15 residues. CDR3 sequence: CASSERAGGNYGYTF. DNA of the CDR3: TGTGCCAGCAGCGAGAGGGCGGGCGGTAACTATGGCTACACCTTC.

This clonotype was counted only a few times. J is TRBJ2-3 and V is TRBV9, with a possible D match to TRBD2 (5 bases). The V gene lost 3 bases and the J gene lost 6 bases, with 8 bases spanning the gap. From germline, CDR1 is SGDLS and CDR2 YYNGEE. The CDR3 runs to 12 residues. In nucleotides, the CDR3 is TGTGCCAGCAGCGCTTGGGAGGATACGCAGTATTTT. This codes for CASSAWEDTQYF.

The CDR3 nucleotides are TGTGCCAGCAGCGAAGGACGGGACAGCTTTCGCTACAATGAGCAGTTCTTC. Its translation is CASSEGRDSFRYNEQFF. V is TRBV25-1 and J is TRBJ2-1; 7 bases are a match to TRBD1. This CDR3 is built from 17 residues. J was trimmed by 3 bases and V by 6 bases; bases with no gene match: 14. Germline CDR1 is MGHDK and CDR2 is SYGVNS.

The chain carries TRBV10-3 and TRBJ2-5; a possible D gene is TRBD2 (6 bases). TRBJ2-1 explains the end of the DNA better; the J call may be wrong. In germline, CDR1 is ENHRY, CDR2 SYGVKD. This CDR3 spans 15 amino acids. The CDR3: CAISPGVGTDNEQFF. The CDR3 DNA is TGTGCCATCAGCCCGGGGGTTGGGACTGATAATGAGCAGTTCTTC.

The rearrangement uses TRBV20-1 and TRBJ2-1, with TRBD2 matching over 9 bases. Germline lookup yields CDR1 DFQATT and CDR2 SNEGSKA (reference sequence). V lost 4 bases, J lost 8 bases, and 21 bases stayed unmatched. CDR3 length: 18 amino acids. CDR3 residues: CSAIEPPGRREGPDEQFF. CDR3 coding DNA: TGCAGTGCTATCGAGCCCCCTGGGAGGCGGGAGGGCCCCGATGAGCAGTTCTTC.

The DNA of the CDR3 is TGCGCCAGCAGCCAAGTTGGGGGATATGGCTACACCTTC. This encodes CASSQVGGYGYTF. The J gene is TRBJ1-2, the V gene TRBV4-3; weak D call: TRBD1 (5 bases). The CDR3 runs 13 residues. Trimming pared 1 base from V and 5 bases from J, leaving 8 bases between. The germline gives CDR1 LGHNA, CDR2 YSLEER.

Comments on this clonotype: The junction and the germline gene differ at one end; a read error may be behind it. V is TRBV2 and J is TRBJ2-6; D remains ambiguous. The CDR3 covers 11 residues. Germline loops: CDR1 SNHLY, CDR2 FYNNEI. The CDR3 loop is CASSEAGPMAF. In DNA, the CDR3 is TGTGCCAGCAGTGAAGCAGGGCCAATGGCTTTC.

This chain joins TRBV18 and TRBJ2-1; the D gene could be TRBD1 or TRBD2 (5 bases each). The CDR3 contains 17 residues. Trimming took 4 bases from V and 0 from J, leaving 16 bases between them. The germline V gene encodes CDR1 KGHSH and CDR2 LQKENI. The CDR3 DNA sequence: TGTGCCAGCTCACTGGGGGTTTTGGGAAGCTCCTACAATGAGCAGTTCTTC. Encoded protein: CASSLGVLGSSYNEQFF.

This clonotype was counted at least ten times. The rearrangement links TRBV12-3 or TRBV12-4 to TRBJ2-1; 10 nucleotides agree with TRBD2. V was pared by 6 bases and J by 10 bases, with 12 bases of the junction left unmatched. The CDR3 has 15 amino acids. The CDR3 sequence: CASSKLLAGVREQFF. The CDR3 DNA is TGTGCCAGCAGCAAGCTGCTAGCGGGGGTAAGGGAGCAGTTCTTC.

The chain links TRBV4-1 to TRBJ2-5; 9 bases map to TRBD2. The DNA end is a closer match to TRBJ2-1, so the J assignment may be wrong. The CDR3 totals 16 residues. Per the germline V gene, CDR1 is MGHRA and CDR2 is YSYEKL. CDR3 loop: CASSQDSGGRAWEQFF. CDR3 nucleotide sequence: TGCGCCAGCAGCCAAGATTCTGGCGGGAGGGCCTGGGAGCAGTTCTTC.

This clonotype turned up a few times. J is TRBJ2-5 and V is TRBV12-3 or TRBV12-4, with D unclear. The assigned J gene may be wrong: the sequence end matches TRBJ2-7 better. The CDR3 runs to 13 residues. The CDR3 DNA reads as TGTGCCAGCAGTTCCACGACCAGCTACGAGCAGTACTTC. Protein sequence: CASSSTTSYEQYF.

The chain links TRBV13 to TRBJ2-1; a weak D match, TRBD2 (5 bases). This CDR3 is built from 15 residues. Germline CDR1 and CDR2: PRHDT and FYEKMQ (reference sequence). The germline V and J ends were trimmed by 6 bases and 4 bases, with 16 bases remaining between them. The DNA of the CDR3 is TGTGCCAGCAGTTACACTAGACGAGGATACAATGAGCAGTTCTTC. This encodes CASSYTRRGYNEQFF.